The 25 T cell receptor beta chains given below trace back to one sample, sequenced in a study of molecular identifiers for immune sequencing clone quantification. TCRdb reprocessed the PCR reads via MiXCR and lists one record per CDR3 protein. The data hold about 640,000 distinct CDR3 sequences, with about 20% observed a single time. The sample was naive CD8+ T cells from blood, with Jurkat cell RNA spiked in. Stated subset: FACS-sorted CD8+CD4-CCR7+CD45RA+ naive T cells. Receptors originate from a human donor in good health. Some libraries in this study had Jurkat cell RNA spiked in.

As to this clonotype: At one of its ends the junction is not consistent with the germline gene, which may arise from a read error. V usage is TRBV6-2 or TRBV6-3 and J usage is TRBJ2-7; D call uncertain. The CDR3 runs to 12 residues. The germline V gene has CDR1 MNHEY and CDR2 SVGEGT. The CDR3 DNA sequence: TGTGTCAGCTCTGAGCCGCGGTACGAGCAGTACTTC. The encoded protein is CVSSEPRYEQYF.

This clonotype was seen ten or more times. This rearrangement joins TRBV20-1 to TRBJ2-7; TRBD2 matches 7 bases. Trimming cost V 4 bases and J 4 bases; bases outside gene matches: 10. The CDR3 totals 14 residues. Germline V gene data show CDR1 as DFQATT and CDR2 as SNEGSKA (reference sequence). CDR3 nucleotides: TGCAGTGCTACCCCCCGCGGGAGAGGGTACGAGCAGTACTTC. Its translation is CSATPRGRGYEQYF.

This clonotype has at least ten counts. The V call is TRBV2, the J call TRBJ2-1; 8 bases are shared with TRBD2. The CDR3 is 13 amino acids. J gave up 10 bases and V 4 bases, and 6 bases lay outside the gene matches. CDR1 SNHLY and CDR2 FYNNEI come from the germline V gene. Written as DNA, the CDR3 is TGTGCCAGCAGTGCGGGGACTAGATACGAGCAGTTCTTC. Amino acid sequence: CASSAGTRYEQFF.

This clonotype has at least ten counts. V and J are TRBV4-2 and TRBJ2-7; D not certain. The CDR3 extends over 15 amino acids. Germline CDR1 is LGHNA and CDR2 is YNFKEQ. The ends were cut back, 0 bases at V and 5 bases at J, with 14 bases in the middle. The CDR3 region has the DNA TGTGCCAGCAGCCAAGATCTTGGATTCGTCAACGAGCAGTACTTC. It translates to CASSQDLGFVNEQYF.

This clonotype was observed many times. The CDR3 is CAIRTGERGNEQFF. CDR3 nucleotide sequence: TGTGCCATCCGCACGGGGGAGAGGGGCAATGAGCAGTTCTTC. The chain recombines TRBV5-8 with TRBJ2-1, with D perhaps TRBD2 (6 bases). This CDR3 has 14 amino acids. The V gene's germline CDR1 is SGHTS and CDR2 YDEGEE. V dropped 9 bases and J dropped 6 bases, with 19 bases sitting between them.

Many counts were recorded for this clonotype. The chain employs TRBV30 and TRBJ1-3, with 7 positions matching TRBD1. Germline loops: CDR1 GTSNPN, CDR2 SVGIG (reference sequence). This CDR3 spans 13 amino acids. The V gene end was trimmed by 2 bases and the J gene end by 2 bases; junction bases not matched to a gene: 0. CDR3 residues: CAWSTGAGNTIYF. CDR3 DNA: TGTGCCTGGAGTACAGGGGCTGGAAACACCATATATTTT.

The sample holds many counts of this clonotype. The genes are TRBV30 and TRBJ2-2; D remains ambiguous. V was clipped by 0 bases and J by 8 bases, with 4 bases between them. CDR3 length: 11 amino acids. CDR1 GTSNPN and CDR2 SVGIG come from the germline V gene (reference sequence). The CDR3 nucleotides are TGTGCCTGGAGTGTACAGGGGGAGCTGTTTTTT. It codes for CAWSVQGELFF.

This clonotype was detected ten times or more. The gene calls are TRBV5-5 and TRBJ2-7; 14 bases match TRBD2. This CDR3 is built from 16 residues. CDR1 is SGHKS and CDR2 is YYEKEE in the germline V gene (reference sequence). The junction had 8 bases not matched to a gene; V was cut back by 4 bases and J by 5 bases. The CDR3 DNA follows: TGTGCCAGCAGCACCGGGACTAGCGGGAGTAGGGACGAGCAGTACTTC. Translation: CASSTGTSGSRDEQYF.

The rearrangement joins TRBV19 to TRBJ2-7, with 7 bases that match TRBD1. The CDR3 has 19 amino acids. CDR1 and CDR2 (germline): LNHDA, SQIVND (reference sequence). The ends lost 11 bases at V and 4 bases at J; junction bases unmatched: 29. The CDR3 reads CAPSDPSGNPTGLLYEQYF. The CDR3 DNA follows: TGTGCCCCCTCAGACCCAAGTGGAAATCCGACAGGGTTGTTGTACGAGCAGTACTTC.

This clonotype came up many times. This chain uses TRBV18 with TRBJ2-3; TRBD2 matches at 10 bases. Germline V lookup: CDR1 KGHSH, CDR2 LQKENI. Losses at the gene ends were 4 bases for V and 2 bases for J; bases not matched to a gene: 3. This CDR3 contains 15 residues. The CDR3 DNA reads TGTGCCAGCTCACGGACTAGCGGAGACACAGATACGCAGTATTTT. It translates to CASSRTSGDTDTQYF.

This clonotype was recorded at least ten times. The V call is TRBV20-1, the J call TRBJ2-5, with a possible D match to TRBD2 (6 bases). The CDR3 consists of 16 residues. Trimming took 3 bases from V and 1 from J, leaving 18 bases between them. Germline V CDR1 and CDR2: DFQATT, SNEGSKA (reference sequence). The CDR3 bases are TGCAGTGCTAGCCCACCTGTCGGGGACTCCCAAGAGACCCAGTACTTC. Protein product: CSASPPVGDSQETQYF.

This clonotype was detected ten times or more. The CDR3 coding sequence is TGCAGCGTGCCGTGGGGCTATAGGGATCTGAACACTGAAGCTTTCTTT. This gives the protein CSVPWGYRDLNTEAFF. The chain recombines TRBV29-1 with TRBJ1-1; a weak D match, TRBD1 (5 bases). This CDR3 contains 16 residues. Germline assignment: CDR1 SQVTM and CDR2 ANQGSEA. Trimming shortened V by 6 bases and J by 0 bases, and 20 bases separated the two germline ends.

This clonotype was seen at least ten times. The chain couples TRBV27 to TRBJ2-5; TRBD1 or TRBD2 may be the D gene (5 bases each). This CDR3 has 15 residues. The V and J ends lost 2 bases and 1 base respectively, with 11 bases between them. Germline lookup yields CDR1 MNHEY and CDR2 SMNVEV (reference sequence). The CDR3, as DNA: TGTGCCAGCAGTTTAAAGGGACGGACCCAAGAGACCCAGTACTTC. Translating gives CASSLKGRTQETQYF.

In this sample, this clonotype turned up a few times. The chain recombines TRBV27 with TRBJ2-7; 8 bases agree with TRBD1. Germline assignment: CDR1 MNHEY and CDR2 SMNVEV (reference sequence). Trimming took 10 bases from V and 6 from J; bases not matched to a gene: 11. The CDR3 runs to 13 residues. CDR3 protein: CATSPGQGFEQYF. The CDR3 nucleotides are TGTGCCACCTCCCCCGGACAGGGATTCGAGCAGTACTTC.

This clonotype was recorded many times. The chain joins TRBV4-1 to TRBJ1-4; D may be TRBD1 (6 bases). The germline V gene has CDR1 MGHRA and CDR2 YSYEKL. CDR3 length equals 18 residues. Trimming left V 1 base short and J 1 base short, with 16 bases between. The CDR3 loop reads CASSQADRSRKTNEKLFF. In DNA form, the CDR3 reads TGCGCCAGCAGCCAAGCTGACAGGTCCCGCAAAACTAATGAAAAACTGTTTTTT.

This clonotype came up many times. The chain uses TRBV5-1 and TRBJ1-5, with D hard to call. V gave up 2 bases and J gave up 6 bases, with 9 bases separating them. Germline V lookup: CDR1 SGHRS, CDR2 YFSETQ. There are 13 residues in the CDR3. CDR3 loop: CASSFQAGQPQHF. Written as DNA, the CDR3 is TGCGCCAGCAGCTTTCAAGCGGGTCAGCCCCAGCATTTT.

The DNA for the CDR3 is TGTGCCTGGAGTCCCTCTAGCCCGAGGAACAATGAGCAGTTCTTC. Amino acids: CAWSPSSPRNNEQFF. The J gene is TRBJ2-1, the V gene TRBV30; TRBD2 might be the D (5 bases). Germline CDR1 reads GTSNPN; CDR2 reads SVGIG (reference sequence). Between the trimmed V and J ends, which lost 2 bases and 5 bases, there was a span of 16 bases. CDR3 length equals 15 residues.

At least ten counts were recorded for this clonotype. As DNA, the CDR3 is TGTGCCAGCAGCTTAAGCCGGGGACAAGTTGAAAAACTGTTTTTT. Protein product: CASSLSRGQVEKLFF. V usage is TRBV7-9 and J usage is TRBJ1-4; possibly TRBD1 for D (6 bases). Between the trimmed V and J ends, which lost 2 bases and 7 bases, there was a span of 14 bases. Germline lookup yields CDR1 SEHNR and CDR2 FQNEAQ (reference sequence). This CDR3 spans 15 amino acids. Supplemented by reference TRBV7-9 and TRBJ1-4, the full variable domain reads DTGVSQNPRHKITKRGQNVTFRCDPISEHNRLYWYRQTLGQGPEFLTYFQNEAQLEKSRLLSDRFSAERPKGSFSTLEIQRTEQGDSAMYLCASSLSRGQVEKLFFGSGTQLSVL.

V usage is TRBV6-4 and J usage is TRBJ1-2; D not resolved. The V and J ends lost 4 bases and 1 base respectively, with 4 bases between them. The CDR3 is 12 amino acids. CDR1 is MRHNA, CDR2 SNTAGT, per germline. This CDR3 reads CASSGINYGYTF. The CDR3 nucleotides read TGTGCCAGCAGTGGTATTAACTATGGCTACACCTTC.

Remarks on this clonotype: A much larger clone differs by one base, so this may be a read error. The chain recombines TRBV20-1 with TRBJ2-3; no clear D. The length of the CDR3 is 14 residues. With 5 bases removed from V and 3 bases from J, the gap between germline ends came to 15 bases. CDR1 is DFQATT, CDR2 SNEGSKA, per germline (reference sequence). The CDR3 here is CSAYDDGRTDTQYF. In DNA form, the CDR3 reads TGCAGTGCTTACGACGACGGGCGGACAGATACGCAGTATTTT.

This clonotype came up many times. The genes are TRBV30 and TRBJ2-5; D unclear. The V end lost 3 bases, the J end lost 4 bases, and 6 bases lay between the germline ends. CDR3 length: 11 residues. Germline V CDR1 and CDR2: GTSNPN, SVGIG (reference sequence). CDR3 sequence reads: CAWSRPETQYF. The CDR3 DNA reads TGTGCCTGGAGCCGACCAGAGACCCAGTACTTC.

The chain has TRBV20-1 and TRBJ1-2; 7 positions match TRBD1. The CDR3 loop spans 16 amino acids. Germline CDR1 and CDR2: DFQATT and SNEGSKA (reference sequence). As DNA, the CDR3 is TGCAGAGTTAGAGACCACGACAGGGCCTGGAACTATGGCTACACCTTC. It encodes CRVRDHDRAWNYGYTF.

This clonotype was observed many times. This chain joins TRBV12-3 or TRBV12-4 and TRBJ2-2; a weak D match, TRBD2 (5 bases). The CDR3 is made up of 14 amino acids. V gave up 3 bases and J gave up 3 bases, with 8 bases separating them. CDR3 nucleotide sequence: TGTGCCAGCAGTTTTTCAGCGGACACCGGGGAGCTGTTTTTT. Residues: CASSFSADTGELFF.

Many counts were recorded for this clonotype. The chain couples TRBV7-9 to TRBJ2-5; D is possibly TRBD2 (6 bases). This CDR3 spans 14 amino acids. The germline CDR1 and CDR2 sequences are SEHNR and FQNEAQ (reference sequence). V was cut by 4 bases and J by 5 bases, with 14 bases left in between. In nucleotides, the CDR3 is TGTGCCAGCAGCTCCGGGGGAAGCTTGGAGACCCAGTACTTC. It is translated as CASSSGGSLETQYF.

About this clonotype itself: It may be a read error: a sequence one base away is much more abundant. The V gene is TRBV6-5, the J gene TRBJ1-1; the match to TRBD1 covers 9 bases. The germline CDR1 and CDR2 sequences are MNHEY and SVGAGI. The CDR3 runs to 14 residues. The CDR3 spells CANSYGQGRTEAFF. CDR3 DNA sequence: TGTGCCAACAGTTATGGACAGGGGAGGACTGAAGCTTTCTTT.